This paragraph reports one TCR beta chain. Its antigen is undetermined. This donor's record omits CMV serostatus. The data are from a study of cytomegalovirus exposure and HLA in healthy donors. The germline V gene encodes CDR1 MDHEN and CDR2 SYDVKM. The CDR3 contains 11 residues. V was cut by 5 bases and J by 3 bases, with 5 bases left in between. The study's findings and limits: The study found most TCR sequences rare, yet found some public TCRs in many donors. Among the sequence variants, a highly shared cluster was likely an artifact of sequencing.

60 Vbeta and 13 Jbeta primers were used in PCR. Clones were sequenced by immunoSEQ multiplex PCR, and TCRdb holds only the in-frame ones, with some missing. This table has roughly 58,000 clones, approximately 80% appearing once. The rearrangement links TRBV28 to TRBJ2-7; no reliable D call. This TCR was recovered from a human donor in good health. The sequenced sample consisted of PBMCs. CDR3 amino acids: CASSAYYEQYF. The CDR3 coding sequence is TGTGCCAGCAGTGCCTACTACGAGCAGTACTTC.